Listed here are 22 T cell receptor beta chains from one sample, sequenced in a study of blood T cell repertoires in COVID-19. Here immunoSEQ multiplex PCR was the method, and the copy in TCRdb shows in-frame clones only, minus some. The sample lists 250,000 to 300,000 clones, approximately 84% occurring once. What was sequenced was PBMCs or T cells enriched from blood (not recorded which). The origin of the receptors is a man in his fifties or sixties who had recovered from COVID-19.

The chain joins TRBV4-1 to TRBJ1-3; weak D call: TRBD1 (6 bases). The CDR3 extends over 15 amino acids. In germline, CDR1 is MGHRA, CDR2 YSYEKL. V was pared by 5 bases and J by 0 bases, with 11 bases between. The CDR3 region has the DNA TGCGCCAGCAGCGTACAGGGTCCCTCTGGAAACACCATATATTTT. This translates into CASSVQGPSGNTIYF.

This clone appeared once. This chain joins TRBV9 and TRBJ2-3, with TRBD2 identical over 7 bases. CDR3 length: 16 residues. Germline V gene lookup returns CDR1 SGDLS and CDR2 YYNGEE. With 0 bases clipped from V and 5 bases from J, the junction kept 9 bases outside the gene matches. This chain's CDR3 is CASSVATGREGDTQYF. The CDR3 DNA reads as TGTGCCAGCAGCGTAGCTACGGGCAGGGAGGGAGATACGCAGTATTTT.

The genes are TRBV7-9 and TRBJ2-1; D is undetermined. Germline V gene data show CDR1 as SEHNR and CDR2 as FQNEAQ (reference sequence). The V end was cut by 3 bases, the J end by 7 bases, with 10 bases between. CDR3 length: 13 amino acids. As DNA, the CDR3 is TGTGCCAGCAGCTTTAACAGTTTGAATGAGCAGTTCTTC. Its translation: CASSFNSLNEQFF. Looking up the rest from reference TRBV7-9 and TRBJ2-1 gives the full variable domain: DTGVSQNPRHKITKRGQNVTFRCDPISEHNRLYWYRQTLGQGPEFLTYFQNEAQLEKSRLLSDRFSAERPKGSFSTLEIQRTEQGDSAMYLCASSFNSLNEQFFGPGTRLTVL.

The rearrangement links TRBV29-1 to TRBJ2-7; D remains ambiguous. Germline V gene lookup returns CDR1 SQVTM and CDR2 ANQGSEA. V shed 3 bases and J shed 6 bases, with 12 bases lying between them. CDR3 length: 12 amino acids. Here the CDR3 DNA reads TGCAGCGTTGACCGCCCCCCGGGCGAGCAGTACTTC. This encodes CSVDRPPGEQYF.

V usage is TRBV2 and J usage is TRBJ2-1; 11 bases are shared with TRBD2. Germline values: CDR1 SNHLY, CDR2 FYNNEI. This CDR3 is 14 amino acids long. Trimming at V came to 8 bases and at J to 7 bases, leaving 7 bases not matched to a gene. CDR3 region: CASGSGGARNEQFF. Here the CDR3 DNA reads TGTGCCAGCGGTAGCGGGGGGGCTCGGAATGAGCAGTTCTTC.

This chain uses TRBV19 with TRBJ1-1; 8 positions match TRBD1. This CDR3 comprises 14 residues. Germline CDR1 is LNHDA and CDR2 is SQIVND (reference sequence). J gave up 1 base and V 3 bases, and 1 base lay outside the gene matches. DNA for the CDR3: TGTGCCAGTAGTATGGACAGGGCGAACACTGAAGCTTTCTTT. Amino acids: CASSMDRANTEAFF. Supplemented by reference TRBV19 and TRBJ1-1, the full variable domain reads DGGITQSPKYLFRKEGQNVTLSCEQNLNHDAMYWYRQDPGQGLRLIYYSQIVNDFQKGDIAEGYSVSREKKESFPLTVTSAQKNPTAFYLCASSMDRANTEAFFGQGTRLTVV.

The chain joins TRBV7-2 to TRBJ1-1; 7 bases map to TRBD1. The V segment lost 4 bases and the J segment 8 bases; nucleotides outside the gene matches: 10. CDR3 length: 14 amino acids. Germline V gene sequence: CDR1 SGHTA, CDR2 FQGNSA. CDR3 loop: CASSSPGQVKEAFF. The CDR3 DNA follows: TGTGCCAGCAGCTCGCCCGGACAGGTCAAGGAAGCTTTCTTT. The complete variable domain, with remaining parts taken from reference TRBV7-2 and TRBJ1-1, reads GAGVSQSPSNKVTEKGKDVELRCDPISGHTALYWYRQSLGQGLEFLIYFQGNSAPDKSGLPSDRFSAERTGGSVSTLTIQRTQQEDSAVYLCASSSPGQVKEAFFGQGTRLTVV.

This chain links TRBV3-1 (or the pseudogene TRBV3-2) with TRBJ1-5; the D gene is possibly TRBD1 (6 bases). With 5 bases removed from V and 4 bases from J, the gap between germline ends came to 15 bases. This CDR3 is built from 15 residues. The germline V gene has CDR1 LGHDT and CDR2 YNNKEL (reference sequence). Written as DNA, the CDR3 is TGTGCCAGCAGCTCCGCAGGGGTAGGAAATCAGCCCCAGCATTTT. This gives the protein CASSSAGVGNQPQHF.

This CDR3 reads CASSLTGLTYEQYF. The CDR3 nucleotides are TGTGCCAGCAGCTTAACGGGACTAACCTACGAGCAGTACTTC. The chain recombines TRBV7-9 with TRBJ2-7; TRBD2 agrees at 7 bases. This CDR3 contains 14 residues. CDR1 and CDR2 (germline): SEHNR, FQNEAQ (reference sequence). V was clipped by 2 bases and J by 2 bases; unmatched bases: 3.

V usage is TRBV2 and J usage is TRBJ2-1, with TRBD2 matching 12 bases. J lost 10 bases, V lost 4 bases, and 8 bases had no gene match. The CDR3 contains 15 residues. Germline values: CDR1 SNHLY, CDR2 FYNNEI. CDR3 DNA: TGTGCCAGCAGTGGACTAGCGGGGGCTCGGTTCGAGCAGTTCTTC. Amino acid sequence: CASSGLAGARFEQFF.

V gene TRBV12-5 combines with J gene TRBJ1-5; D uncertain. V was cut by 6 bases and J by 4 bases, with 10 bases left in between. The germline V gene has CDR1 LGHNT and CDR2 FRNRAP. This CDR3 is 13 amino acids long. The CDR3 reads CASGPDLNQPQHF. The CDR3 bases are TGTGCTAGTGGCCCCGACTTAAATCAGCCCCAGCATTTT.

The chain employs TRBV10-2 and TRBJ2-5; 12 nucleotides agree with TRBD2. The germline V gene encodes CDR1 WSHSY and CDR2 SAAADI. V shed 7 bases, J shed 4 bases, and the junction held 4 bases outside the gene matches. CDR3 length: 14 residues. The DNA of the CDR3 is TGCGCCAGCACCCTAGCGGGAGGGGTAGAGACCCAGTACTTC. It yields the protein CASTLAGGVETQYF.

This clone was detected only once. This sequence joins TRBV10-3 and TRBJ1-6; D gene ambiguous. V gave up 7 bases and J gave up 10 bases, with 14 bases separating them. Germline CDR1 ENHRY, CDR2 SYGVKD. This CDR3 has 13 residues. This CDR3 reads CAITNIGGSPLHF. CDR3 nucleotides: TGTGCCATCACGAACATTGGAGGATCACCCCTCCACTTT.

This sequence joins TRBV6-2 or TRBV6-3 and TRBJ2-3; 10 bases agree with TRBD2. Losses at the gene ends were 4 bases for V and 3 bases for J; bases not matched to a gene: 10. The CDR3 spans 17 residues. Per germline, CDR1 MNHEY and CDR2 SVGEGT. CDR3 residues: CASSLPLSGRGTDTQYF. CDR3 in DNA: TGTGCCAGCAGTTTACCACTGAGCGGGAGGGGTACAGATACGCAGTATTTT.

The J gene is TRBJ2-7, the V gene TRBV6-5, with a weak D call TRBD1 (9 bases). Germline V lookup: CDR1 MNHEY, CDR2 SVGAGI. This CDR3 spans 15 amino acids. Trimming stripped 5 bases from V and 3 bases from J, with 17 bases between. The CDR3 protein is CASSPGGTGIYEQYF. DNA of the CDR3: TGTGCCAGCAGTCCGGGGGGGACAGGGATCTACGAGCAGTACTTC.

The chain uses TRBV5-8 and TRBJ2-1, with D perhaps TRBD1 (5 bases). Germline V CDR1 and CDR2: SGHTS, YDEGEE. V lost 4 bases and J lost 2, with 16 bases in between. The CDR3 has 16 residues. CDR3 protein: CASSPQVGPPYNEQFF. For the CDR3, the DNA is TGTGCCAGCAGCCCCCAGGTGGGGCCCCCCTACAATGAGCAGTTCTTC.

The CDR3 DNA follows: TGTGCCAGCAGCACAGGGACAGGGAACGAGCAGTACTTC. This encodes CASSTGTGNEQYF. The chain uses TRBV5-6 and TRBJ2-7, with 9 bases matching TRBD1. J lost 5 bases, V lost 4 bases, and 4 bases had no gene match. This CDR3 has 13 residues. CDR1 and CDR2 (germline): SGHDT, YYEEEE.

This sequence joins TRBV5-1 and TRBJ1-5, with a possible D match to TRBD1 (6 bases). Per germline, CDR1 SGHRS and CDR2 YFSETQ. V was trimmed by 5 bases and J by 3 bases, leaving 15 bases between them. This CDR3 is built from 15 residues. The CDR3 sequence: CASSSQGSPNQPQHF. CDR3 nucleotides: TGCGCCAGCAGTTCCCAGGGGTCCCCCAATCAGCCCCAGCATTTT.

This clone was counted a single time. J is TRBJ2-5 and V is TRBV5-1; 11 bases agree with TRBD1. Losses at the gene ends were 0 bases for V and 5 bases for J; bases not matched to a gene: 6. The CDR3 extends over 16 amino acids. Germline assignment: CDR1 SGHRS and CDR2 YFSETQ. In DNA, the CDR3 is TGCGCCAGCAGCTTGGGAGGACAGGGGGCTGAGGAGACCCAGTACTTC. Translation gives CASSLGGQGAEETQYF.

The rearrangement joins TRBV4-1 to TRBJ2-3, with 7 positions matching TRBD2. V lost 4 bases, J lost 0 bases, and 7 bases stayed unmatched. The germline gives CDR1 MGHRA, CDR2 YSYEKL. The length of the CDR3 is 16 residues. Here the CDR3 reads CASSPRGGVSTDTQYF. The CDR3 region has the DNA TGCGCCAGCAGCCCCCGGGGAGGGGTTAGCACAGATACGCAGTATTTT.

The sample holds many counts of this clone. The CDR3 here is CASSPPTSSYEQYF. CDR3 nucleotide sequence: TGTGCCAGCAGCCCTCCAACAAGCTCCTACGAGCAGTACTTC. V is TRBV7-2 and J is TRBJ2-7; D remains ambiguous. The CDR3 sequence is 14 residues long. With 5 bases removed from V and 0 bases from J, the gap between germline ends came to 11 bases. Germline V gene data show CDR1 as SGHTA and CDR2 as FQGNSA.

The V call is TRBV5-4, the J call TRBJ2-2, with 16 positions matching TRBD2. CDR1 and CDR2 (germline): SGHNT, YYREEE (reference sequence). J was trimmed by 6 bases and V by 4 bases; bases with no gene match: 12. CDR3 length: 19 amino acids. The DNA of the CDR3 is TGTGCCAGCAGCCTCGGGACTAGCGGGAGGGCCGTCCCCGCCGGGGAGCTGTTTTTT. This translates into CASSLGTSGRAVPAGELFF.